Detailed here is one TCR beta chain. This sample is part of a study of radiation and T cells in renal cell carcinoma. On the study more broadly: Nephrectomy followed 15 Gy stereotactic body radiation by 4 weeks.

Generated by immunoSEQ multiplex PCR, the TCRdb table keeps only in-frame clones and is missing some. The sample has about 150,000 clones, around 90% seen once. Time point defined: baseline pretreatment blood. As to treatment: 15 Gy SBRT to primary tumor, nephrectomy 4 weeks later. After SBRT, blood was collected at 2 and 4 weeks, plus baseline. This renal cell carcinoma was of the clear cell type. The TCR sequence derives from a woman aged 65 to 85 with renal cell carcinoma. The source material was blood, sampled from a patient whose treatment included radiotherapy and nephrectomy.

Here the CDR3 reads CASSLAVTPGNEQFF. The CDR3 coding sequence is TGTGCCAGCAGCTTAGCTGTGACCCCGGGAAATGAGCAGTTCTTC. The chain couples TRBV13 to TRBJ2-1; D perhaps matches TRBD2 (5 bases). The length of the CDR3 is 15 residues. Germline V lookup: CDR1 PRHDT, CDR2 FYEKMQ (reference sequence). The V gene lost 1 base and the J gene lost 7 bases, with 14 bases spanning the gap.